The rows below give T cell receptor beta chains drawn from one sample of a study of early stage breast cancer tumors. Produced via immunoSEQ multiplex PCR; TCRdb's table is partial and in-frame only. In the table there are tens of thousands of clones, 72% of which are singletons. Input material: blood. The receptors stem from a person between 50 and 60 years old with breast cancer. The CDR3 runs from the conserved cysteine through the conserved F or W. The D gene is left open where the match is weak. Clone size is given for some rows only: seen once, a few or many times, or a class if the clone is expanded.

v_gene: TRBV11-1
d_gene: TRBD2
j_gene: TRBJ2-1
abundance: .
CDR3nt: TGTGCCAGCAGCACGTGGACTAGCGGGAGAGACAATGAGCAGTTCTTC
CDR3aa: CASSTWTSGRDNEQFF

v_gene: TRBV5-4
d_gene: .
j_gene: TRBJ2-7
abundance: .
CDR3nt: TGTGCCAGCAGCTTGACGAGAGGCCCAGGACACTACGAGCAGTACTTC
CDR3aa: CASSLTRGPGHYEQYF

v_gene: TRBV11-2
d_gene: .
j_gene: TRBJ1-1
abundance: .
CDR3nt: TGTGCCAGCAGCTTATTCGGGACCACGGATGCTTTCTTT
CDR3aa: CASSLFGTTDAFF

v_gene: TRBV18
d_gene: TRBD1
j_gene: TRBJ1-4
abundance: .
CDR3nt: TGTGCCAGCTCACCACGACAGGGATGGGAAAAACTGTTTTTT
CDR3aa: CASSPRQGWEKLFF

v_gene: TRBV28
d_gene: .
j_gene: TRBJ2-1
abundance: .
CDR3nt: TGTGCCAGCAGTCCTTTTGGGGTCGGGACAAGGACGATTGAGCAGTTCTTC
CDR3aa: CASSPFGVGTRTIEQFF

v_gene: TRBV27
d_gene: .
j_gene: TRBJ1-3
abundance: .
CDR3nt: TGTGCCAGCAGTCCCGGGCCATCAACTCAGCACACCATATATTTT
CDR3aa: CASSPGPSTQHTIYF

v_gene: TRBV7-2
d_gene: .
j_gene: TRBJ2-4
abundance: .
CDR3nt: TGTGCCAGCAGCTTAGAACTAGTAAGAGCCAAAAACATTCAGTACTTC
CDR3aa: CASSLELVRAKNIQYF

v_gene: TRBV7-7
d_gene: .
j_gene: TRBJ2-7
abundance: .
CDR3nt: TGTGCTAGCCGTTCCCGCTACGAGCAGTACTTC
CDR3aa: CASRSRYEQYF

v_gene: TRBV9
d_gene: .
j_gene: TRBJ2-2
abundance: few
CDR3nt: TGTGCCAGCAGCCCTCGACGGACCGGGGAGCTGTTTTTT
CDR3aa: CASSPRRTGELFF

v_gene: TRBV20-1
d_gene: .
j_gene: TRBJ2-7
abundance: .
CDR3nt: TGCAGTGCTGCGGGAAACTACGAGCAGTACTTC
CDR3aa: CSAAGNYEQYF

v_gene: TRBV9
d_gene: .
j_gene: TRBJ1-2
abundance: few
CDR3nt: TGTGCCAGCAGCTCCTCCGGGACGTCGTATGGCTACACCTTC
CDR3aa: CASSSSGTSYGYTF

v_gene: TRBV12-5
d_gene: .
j_gene: TRBJ1-5
abundance: .
CDR3nt: TGTGCTAGTGGCGTAGACAGGATATATCAGCCCCAGCATTTT
CDR3aa: CASGVDRIYQPQHF

v_gene: TRBV30
d_gene: .
j_gene: TRBJ1-1
abundance: few
CDR3nt: TGTGCCTGGAGTGTAGGGGGATTAGGCACTGAAGCTTTCTTT
CDR3aa: CAWSVGGLGTEAFF

v_gene: TRBV19
d_gene: .
j_gene: TRBJ2-1
abundance: few
CDR3nt: TGTGCCAGTAGTATAGGCTATGGGGATGAGCAGTTCTTC
CDR3aa: CASSIGYGDEQFF

v_gene: TRBV7-2
d_gene: .
j_gene: TRBJ1-2
abundance: .
CDR3nt: TGTGCCAGCAGCTCGTCTGGAGGGCAGTATGGCTACACCTTC
CDR3aa: CASSSSGGQYGYTF

v_gene: TRBV2
d_gene: .
j_gene: TRBJ2-1
abundance: .
CDR3nt: TGTGCCAGCAGTGAAAGGGGCGGGCGGTACAATGAGCAGTTCTTC
CDR3aa: CASSERGGRYNEQFF

v_gene: TRBV18
d_gene: .
j_gene: TRBJ1-1
abundance: few
CDR3nt: TGTGCCAGCTCACGAAGCCAGGGGAAGGCCACTGAAGCTTTCTTT
CDR3aa: CASSRSQGKATEAFF

v_gene: TRBV18
d_gene: .
j_gene: TRBJ2-3
abundance: .
CDR3nt: TGTGCCAGCTCGAATAGCTCGGATACGCAGTATTTT
CDR3aa: CASSNSSDTQYF

v_gene: TRBV19
d_gene: .
j_gene: TRBJ2-2
abundance: .
CDR3nt: TGTGCCAGTAACCCAGACAGGAACGGGGAGCTGTTTTTT
CDR3aa: CASNPDRNGELFF

v_gene: TRBV10-3
d_gene: .
j_gene: TRBJ2-7
abundance: few
CDR3nt: TGTGCCATCGGCACAGGCCCCTACGAGCAGTACTTC
CDR3aa: CAIGTGPYEQYF

v_gene: TRBV29-1
d_gene: .
j_gene: TRBJ1-4
abundance: .
CDR3nt: TGCAGCGTTACTATTAGGGGCGGTAATGAAAAACTGTTTTTT
CDR3aa: CSVTIRGGNEKLFF

v_gene: TRBV5-1
d_gene: TRBD2
j_gene: TRBJ2-1
abundance: .
CDR3nt: TGCGCCAGCAGCTTGAGGACTAGCGGGAATTCCCACAATGAGCAGTTCTTC
CDR3aa: CASSLRTSGNSHNEQFF

v_gene: TRBV27
d_gene: TRBD2
j_gene: TRBJ2-1
abundance: .
CDR3nt: TGTGCCAGCACGCCCTCGCGGGAGGCTTTCGATGAGCAGTTCTTC
CDR3aa: CASTPSREAFDEQFF

v_gene: TRBV10-3
d_gene: TRBD1
j_gene: TRBJ1-4
abundance: .
CDR3nt: TGTGCCAGCAGTCGAGGGACAGGGGCTAATGAAAAACTGTTTTTT
CDR3aa: CASSRGTGANEKLFF

v_gene: TRBV18
d_gene: TRBD2
j_gene: TRBJ2-3
abundance: .
CDR3nt: TGTGCCAGCTCACCACCGGGACTAGGAACAGATACGCAGTATTTT
CDR3aa: CASSPPGLGTDTQYF

v_gene: TRBV7-3
d_gene: .
j_gene: TRBJ1-1
abundance: once
CDR3nt: TGTGCCAGCAGCTTAAATAAGGGGGGGATCAAAACTGAAGCTTTCTTT
CDR3aa: CASSLNKGGIKTEAFF

v_gene: TRBV2
d_gene: TRBD2
j_gene: TRBJ2-2
abundance: .
CDR3nt: TGTGCCAGCAGGTCCACTAGCGGGAGAGTCGGGGAGCTGTTTTTT
CDR3aa: CASRSTSGRVGELFF

v_gene: TRBV29-1
d_gene: TRBD1
j_gene: TRBJ1-2
abundance: .
CDR3nt: TGCAGCGCCCCGGGACAGGGAGATGGCTACACCTTC
CDR3aa: CSAPGQGDGYTF

v_gene: TRBV18
d_gene: .
j_gene: TRBJ1-4
abundance: .
CDR3nt: TGTGCCAGCTCCAGGGGAACTAATGAAAAACTGTTTTTT
CDR3aa: CASSRGTNEKLFF

v_gene: TRBV7-9
d_gene: .
j_gene: TRBJ1-1
abundance: .
CDR3nt: TGTGCCAGCAGCTTTGCCGGGGTGGGGAACACTGAAGCTTTCTTT
CDR3aa: CASSFAGVGNTEAFF

v_gene: TRBV11-3
d_gene: .
j_gene: TRBJ2-5
abundance: .
CDR3nt: TGTGCCAGCAGCCACCGGGACTCGCAAGAGACCCAGTACTTC
CDR3aa: CASSHRDSQETQYF

v_gene: TRBV7-6
d_gene: .
j_gene: TRBJ2-3
abundance: .
CDR3nt: TGTGCCAGCAGCCCTATAGCCCCGTCACTAGCGGGACAGGGGAGCACGCAGTATTTT
CDR3aa: CASSPIAPSLAGQGSTQYF

v_gene: TRBV6-5
d_gene: .
j_gene: TRBJ2-7
abundance: .
CDR3nt: TGTGCCAGCAGTTACTCGTCGGGAGTCTACGAGCAGTACTTC
CDR3aa: CASSYSSGVYEQYF

v_gene: TRBV4-1
d_gene: .
j_gene: TRBJ2-7
abundance: .
CDR3nt: TGCGCCAGCAGCCAAGATCACTCCGGGGCCCTGGGGTTC
CDR3aa: CASSQDHSGALGF

v_gene: TRBV11-2
d_gene: .
j_gene: TRBJ1-1
abundance: once
CDR3nt: TGTGCCAGCAGCTTAGGGGACACTAACACTGAAGCTTTCTTT
CDR3aa: CASSLGDTNTEAFF

v_gene: TRBV5-5
d_gene: .
j_gene: TRBJ2-7
abundance: .
CDR3nt: TGTGCCAGCACCCTGACAGGCAGCTCCTACGAGCAGTACTTC
CDR3aa: CASTLTGSSYEQYF

v_gene: TRBV23-1
d_gene: .
j_gene: TRBJ2-6
abundance: .
CDR3nt: TGCGCCAGCAGCTCGGACGCCCTCGGCTCTGGGGCCAACGTCCTGACTTTC
CDR3aa: CASSSDALGSGANVLTF

v_gene: TRBV5-4
d_gene: TRBD1
j_gene: TRBJ2-1
abundance: .
CDR3nt: TGTGCCAGCGGCCGGGACAGGGACTACAATGAGCAGTTCTTC
CDR3aa: CASGRDRDYNEQFF